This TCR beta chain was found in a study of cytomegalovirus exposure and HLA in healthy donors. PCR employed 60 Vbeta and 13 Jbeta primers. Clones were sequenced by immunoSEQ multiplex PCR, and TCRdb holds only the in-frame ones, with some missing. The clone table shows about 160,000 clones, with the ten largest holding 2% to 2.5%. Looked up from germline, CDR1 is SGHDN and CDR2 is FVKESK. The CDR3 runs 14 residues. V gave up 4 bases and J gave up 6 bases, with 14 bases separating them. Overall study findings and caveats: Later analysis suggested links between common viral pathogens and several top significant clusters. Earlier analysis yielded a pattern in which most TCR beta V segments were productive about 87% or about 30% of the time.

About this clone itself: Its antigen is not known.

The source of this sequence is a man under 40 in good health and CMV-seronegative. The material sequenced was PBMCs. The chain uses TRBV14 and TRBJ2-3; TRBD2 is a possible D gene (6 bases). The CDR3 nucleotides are TGTGCCAGCAGCCCTGCTAGCGTTCAGGATACGCAGTATTTT. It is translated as CASSPASVQDTQYF.